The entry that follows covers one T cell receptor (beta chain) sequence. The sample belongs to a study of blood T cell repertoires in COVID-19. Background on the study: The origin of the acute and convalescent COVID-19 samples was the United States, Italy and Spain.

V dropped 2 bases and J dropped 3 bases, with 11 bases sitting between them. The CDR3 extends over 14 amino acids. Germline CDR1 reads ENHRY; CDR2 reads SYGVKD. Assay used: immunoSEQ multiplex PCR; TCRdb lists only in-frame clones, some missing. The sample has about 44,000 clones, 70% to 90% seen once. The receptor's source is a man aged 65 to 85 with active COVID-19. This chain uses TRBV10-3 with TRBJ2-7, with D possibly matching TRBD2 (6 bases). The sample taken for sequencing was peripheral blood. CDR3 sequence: CAISEAGLNYEQYF. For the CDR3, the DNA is TGTGCCATCAGTGAGGCGGGACTGAACTACGAGCAGTACTTC.